The present TCR beta chain was sequenced within a study of blood T cell repertoires in COVID-19. TCRdb's copy holds only in-frame clones and misses some; the assay was immunoSEQ multiplex PCR. Of fewer than 250,000 clones listed, over 70% are singletons. Trimming cost V 3 bases and J 0 bases; bases outside gene matches: 1. Germline V CDR1 and CDR2: LGHNA, YSLEER. This CDR3 is 16 amino acids long. The specimen was peripheral blood. This sequence originates from a man aged 50 to 60 with active or convalescent COVID-19. This chain connects TRBV4-3 to TRBJ2-5; 13 positions match TRBD2. Here the CDR3 DNA reads TGCGCCAGCAGCCAGGGGACTAGCGGGGACCAAGAGACCCAGTACTTC. Its protein product is CASSQGTSGDQETQYF.